This T cell receptor beta chain came from a study of T cells in Graves' hyperthyroidism and ophthalmopathy. Study findings and constraints: Ophthalmopathy was separated from stable hyperthyroidism by a 13 V-J model.

From RNA transcripts, TCR beta CDR3 regions were amplified. TCR CDR3 regions were first amplified by RT-PCR with HTBI primers. TCRdb recomputed calls from the multiplex PCR reads with MiXCR, one row per CDR3 protein. This sample has approximately 600,000 distinct CDR3 sequences, with about 15% found just once. Points on this clonotype: As yet, its antigen is unknown.

Germline CDR1 is MNHEY and CDR2 is SMNVEV (reference sequence). The V end was cut by 5 bases, the J end by 4 bases, with 15 bases between. This CDR3 is built from 15 residues. V is TRBV27 and J is TRBJ1-5; D gene unclear. The sample taken for sequencing was blood. The receptor was isolated from a woman in her 30s with Graves' hyperthyroidism that later progressed to Graves' ophthalmopathy. The CDR3 nucleotides are TGTGCCAGCAGTCCCATCAGGCAGCAAAATCAGCCCCAGCATTTT. It encodes CASSPIRQQNQPQHF.